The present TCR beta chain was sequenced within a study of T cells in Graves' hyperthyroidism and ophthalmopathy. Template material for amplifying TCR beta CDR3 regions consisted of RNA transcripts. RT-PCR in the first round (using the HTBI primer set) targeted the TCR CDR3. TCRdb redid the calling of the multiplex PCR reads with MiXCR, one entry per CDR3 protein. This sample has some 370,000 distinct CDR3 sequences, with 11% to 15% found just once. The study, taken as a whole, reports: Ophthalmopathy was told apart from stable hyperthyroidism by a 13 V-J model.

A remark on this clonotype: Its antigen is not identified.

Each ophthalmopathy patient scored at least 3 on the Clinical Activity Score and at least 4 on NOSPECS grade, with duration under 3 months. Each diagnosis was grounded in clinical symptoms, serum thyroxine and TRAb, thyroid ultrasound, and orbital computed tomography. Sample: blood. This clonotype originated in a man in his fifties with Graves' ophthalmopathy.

The CDR3 sequence: CASSYGTGVGGMRAEQYF. The CDR3 coding sequence is TGTGCCAGCAGTTATGGGACAGGGGTCGGGGGGATGAGGGCCGAGCAGTACTTC. The genes are TRBV6-1 and TRBJ2-7; 10 nucleotides align to TRBD1. The length of the CDR3 is 18 residues. V shed 5 bases and J 6 bases; nucleotides not matched to a gene: 19. Looked up from germline, CDR1 is MNHNS and CDR2 is SASEGT.